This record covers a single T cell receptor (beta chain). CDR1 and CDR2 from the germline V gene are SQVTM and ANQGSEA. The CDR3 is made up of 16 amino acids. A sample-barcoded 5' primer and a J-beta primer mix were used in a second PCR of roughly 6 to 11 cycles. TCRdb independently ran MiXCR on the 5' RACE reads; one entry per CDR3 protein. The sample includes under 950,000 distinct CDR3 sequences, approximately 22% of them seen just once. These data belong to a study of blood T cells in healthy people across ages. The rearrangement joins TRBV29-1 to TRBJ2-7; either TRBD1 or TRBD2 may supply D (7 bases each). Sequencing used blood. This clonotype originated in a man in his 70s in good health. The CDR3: CSSTWEGRQGQYEQYV. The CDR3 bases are TGCAGTTCTACCTGGGAGGGGAGACAGGGACAATACGAGCAGTACGTC.